Listed here are 30 T cell receptor beta chains from one sample, sequenced in a study of cytomegalovirus exposure and HLA in healthy donors. The data were produced by immunoSEQ multiplex PCR, yet TCRdb's version contains in-frame clones alone and is incomplete. The sample has some 150,000 clones, over 80% seen once. The sample taken for sequencing was PBMCs. These receptors came from a woman aged 30 to 39 in good health and CMV-seropositive.

The chain joins TRBV4-2 to TRBJ2-5, with TRBD2 matching over 15 bases. Unmatched junction bases numbered 5, after V lost 4 bases and J lost 2 bases. CDR3 length equals 17 residues. Germline CDR1 LGHNA, CDR2 YNFKEQ. The CDR3 reads CASSRGLAGGEQETQYF. CDR3 in DNA: TGTGCCAGCAGCCGCGGACTAGCGGGGGGGGAGCAAGAGACCCAGTACTTC.

The chain carries TRBV11-2 and TRBJ1-2; 7 bases agree with TRBD1. The junction had 6 bases not matched to a gene; V was cut back by 6 bases and J by 5 bases. The CDR3 spans 13 residues. The germline V gene encodes CDR1 SGHAT and CDR2 FQNNGV. The DNA for the CDR3 is TGTGCCAGCAGTTTCGGGACAGAGTATGGCTACACCTTC. It is translated as CASSFGTEYGYTF.

This chain uses TRBV28 with TRBJ2-3; 14 bases match TRBD2. The germline gives CDR1 MDHEN, CDR2 SYDVKM. This CDR3 has 15 amino acids. V shed 6 bases and J 7 bases; nucleotides not matched to a gene: 6. The CDR3 DNA reads as TGTGCCAGCAGCCTTCGACTAGCGGGGGGGAATACGCAGTATTTT. This sequence encodes CASSLRLAGGNTQYF.

V gene TRBV6-5 combines with J gene TRBJ2-1; D is perhaps TRBD1 (5 bases). Between the trimmed V and J ends, which lost 0 bases and 8 bases, there was a span of 17 bases. Germline loops: CDR1 MNHEY, CDR2 SVGAGI. There are 16 residues in the CDR3. CDR3 nucleotides: TGTGCCAGCAGTTACTCTGCCAGTAGGGGAATAGATGAGCAGTTCTTC. Translated: CASSYSASRGIDEQFF.

This sequence joins TRBV5-5 and TRBJ2-7, with 9 bases lining up with TRBD1. Germline loops: CDR1 SGHKS, CDR2 YYEKEE (reference sequence). This CDR3 spans 15 amino acids. V dropped 3 bases and J dropped 2; count of bases not matched to a gene: 6. The CDR3 region is CASSSPGQGAYEQYF. In DNA, the CDR3 is TGTGCCAGCAGCTCACCGGGACAGGGAGCCTACGAGCAGTACTTC.

V gene TRBV7-4 combines with J gene TRBJ2-5; 13 nucleotides line up with TRBD2. Unmatched junction bases numbered 2, after V lost 1 base and J lost 0 bases. CDR3 length: 17 residues. Germline V CDR1 and CDR2: SGHVT, SQSDAQ. The CDR3 region has the DNA TGTGCCAGCAGCTTAGGGACTAGCGGGGGCTACCAAGAGACCCAGTACTTC. It specifies CASSLGTSGGYQETQYF.

The gene calls are TRBV11-2 and TRBJ2-7; the match to TRBD2 covers 11 bases. Unmatched junction bases numbered 6, after V lost 5 bases and J lost 3 bases. Germline CDR1 is SGHAT and CDR2 is FQNNGV. CDR3 length: 15 residues. Here the CDR3 reads CASSPPLAGVYEQYF. CDR3 bases: TGTGCCAGCAGCCCCCCACTAGCGGGAGTCTACGAGCAGTACTTC.

The count of this clone is one. The V call is TRBV18, the J call TRBJ2-1, with TRBD2 matching over 8 bases. The CDR3 has 14 amino acids. Looked up from germline, CDR1 is KGHSH and CDR2 is LQKENI. The trim removed 7 bases at V and 5 bases at J, leaving 7 bases unmatched. The CDR3: CASCAGGLDNEQFF. Here the CDR3 DNA reads TGTGCCAGCTGTGCGGGAGGCCTAGACAATGAGCAGTTCTTC. The full variable domain, its missing parts supplied by reference TRBV18 and TRBJ2-1, is NAGVMQNPRHLVRRRGQEARLRCSPMKGHSHVYWYRQLPEEGLKFMVYLQKENIIDESGMPKERFSAEFPKEGPSILRIQQVVRGDSAAYFCASCAGGLDNEQFFGPGTRLTVL.

The V gene is TRBV5-1, the J gene TRBJ2-1; TRBD1 matches 11 bases. The CDR3 consists of 14 residues. Unmatched junction bases numbered 8, after V lost 8 bases and J lost 7 bases. The germline V gene encodes CDR1 SGHRS and CDR2 YFSETQ. The CDR3 coding sequence is TGCGCCAGTTCCCGGGACAGGGGGTCAAATGAGCAGTTCTTC. Protein product: CASSRDRGSNEQFF.

This clone was counted a single time. The chain carries TRBV27 and TRBJ1-1; 10 bases match TRBD1. The germline CDR1 and CDR2 sequences are MNHEY and SMNVEV (reference sequence). J lost 1 base, V lost 3 bases, and 5 bases had no gene match. This CDR3 contains 16 residues. CDR3 sequence: CASSFRQGAGNTEAFF. Written as DNA, the CDR3 is TGTGCCAGCAGTTTCAGACAGGGGGCGGGGAACACTGAAGCTTTCTTT.

This chain joins TRBV2 and TRBJ1-2; D is unresolved. This CDR3 region has 15 residues. The V gene lost 4 bases and the J gene lost 7 bases, with 19 bases spanning the gap. In germline, CDR1 is SNHLY, CDR2 FYNNEI. CDR3 residues: CASSVSSGYTGGYTF. The CDR3 DNA reads TGTGCCAGCAGTGTGAGCAGCGGATACACGGGTGGCTACACCTTC.

V and J are TRBV5-1 and TRBJ1-2, with a weak D call TRBD1 (5 bases). V gave up 4 bases and J gave up 4 bases, with 14 bases separating them. The CDR3 has 14 amino acids. CDR1 is SGHRS and CDR2 is YFSETQ in the germline V gene. CDR3: CASSREGHGYGYTF. CDR3 bases: TGCGCCAGCAGCCGGGAGGGGCACGGCTATGGCTACACCTTC.

In this sample, this clone turned up once. The V gene is TRBV5-1, the J gene TRBJ2-5, with D tentatively TRBD1 (6 bases). Germline loops: CDR1 SGHRS, CDR2 YFSETQ. Trimming took off 4 bases at V and 1 base at J, with 14 bases between the two ends. CDR3 length equals 15 residues. CDR3 coding DNA: TGCGCCAGCAGCGGCCGGGACACAAGCCAAGAGACCCAGTACTTC. It specifies CASSGRDTSQETQYF.

This clone has a single count. The chain has TRBV5-1 and TRBJ2-7; 15 bases map to TRBD2. Germline-derived CDR1 and CDR2 are SGHRS and YFSETQ. The CDR3 covers 18 residues. V was clipped by 6 bases and J by 3 bases; unmatched bases: 13. The CDR3 sequence: CASNKKGLAGGFDYEQYF. CDR3 DNA: TGCGCCAGCAATAAGAAGGGACTAGCGGGGGGCTTCGACTACGAGCAGTACTTC.

This clone has a single count. This chain links TRBV29-1 with TRBJ2-3; 10 bases line up with TRBD2. There are 17 residues in the CDR3. Germline trimming cut 5 bases from V and 0 bases from J; bases unmatched to any gene: 11. In germline, CDR1 is SQVTM, CDR2 ANQGSEA. The CDR3: CSVHSSGGRLSTDTQYF. CDR3 DNA: TGCAGCGTTCACTCTAGCGGGGGCCGTTTAAGCACAGATACGCAGTATTTT.

This clone has a single count. This chain links TRBV18 with TRBJ2-7; TRBD1 matches at 10 bases. From germline, CDR1 is KGHSH and CDR2 LQKENI. This CDR3 spans 15 amino acids. The trim removed 3 bases at V and 3 bases at J, leaving 5 bases unmatched. CDR3 DNA: TGTGCCAGCTCACCTGGACAGGGGGAGGTCTACGAGCAGTACTTC. Its protein is CASSPGQGEVYEQYF.

This rearrangement joins TRBV6-1 to TRBJ1-2, with D perhaps matching TRBD1 (6 bases). CDR3 size: 14 residues. Germline CDR1 reads MNHNS; CDR2 reads SASEGT. Trimming left V 4 bases short and J 6 bases short, with 15 bases between. This CDR3 is CASSVGGARDGYTF. In DNA, the CDR3 is TGTGCCAGCAGTGTGGGGGGGGCGCGTGATGGCTACACCTTC.

The chain carries TRBV7-3 and TRBJ2-3, with 12 bases matching TRBD2. The ends lost 4 bases at V and 5 bases at J; junction bases unmatched: 4. This CDR3 spans 15 amino acids. Germline CDR1 reads SGHTA; CDR2 reads FQGTGA. This chain's CDR3 is CASSWTSGTLDTQYF. The CDR3 DNA follows: TGTGCCAGCAGCTGGACTAGCGGGACTTTAGATACGCAGTATTTT.

The chain joins TRBV28 to TRBJ2-5, with TRBD2 matching over 7 bases. Per germline, CDR1 MDHEN and CDR2 SYDVKM. CDR3 length equals 16 residues. The ends lost 7 bases at V and 0 bases at J; junction bases unmatched: 11. The CDR3 spells CASTSPAGNDQETQYF. CDR3 sequence (DNA): TGTGCCAGCACGTCCCCAGCGGGGAACGACCAAGAGACCCAGTACTTC.

This clone turned up a few times. V and J are TRBV15 and TRBJ2-3, with 10 positions matching TRBD2. Germline V lookup: CDR1 LNHNV, CDR2 YYDKDF (reference sequence). Germline trimming cut 3 bases from V and 4 bases from J; bases unmatched to any gene: 7. This CDR3 region has 16 residues. The CDR3 is CATSSQRGGGPDTQYF. CDR3 coding DNA: TGTGCCACCAGCAGCCAGCGGGGGGGCGGTCCAGATACGCAGTATTTT.

The V call is TRBV19, the J call TRBJ2-3, with TRBD2 matching over 8 bases. The ends lost 7 bases at V and 2 bases at J; junction bases unmatched: 14. CDR1 and CDR2 (germline): LNHDA, SQIVND (reference sequence). The CDR3 extends over 17 amino acids. DNA of the CDR3: TGTGCCAGTACACACGACGGACTAGCTGGGATCACAGATACGCAGTATTTT. Protein sequence: CASTHDGLAGITDTQYF.

The chain combines TRBV2 with TRBJ1-4, with 8 bases lining up with TRBD1. V was pared by 6 bases and J by 2 bases, with 11 bases of the junction left unmatched. Germline CDR1 SNHLY, CDR2 FYNNEI. CDR3 length: 17 residues. This chain's CDR3 is CASRPGGRTGTNEKLFF. CDR3 sequence (DNA): TGTGCCAGCAGGCCGGGCGGGCGGACAGGGACTAATGAAAAACTGTTTTTT. The full variable domain, with the rest looked up from reference TRBV2 and TRBJ1-4, is EPEVTQTPSHQVTQMGQEVILRCVPISNHLYFYWYRQILGQKVEFLVSFYNNEISEKSEIFDDQFSVERPDGSNFTLKIRSTKLEDSAMYFCASRPGGRTGTNEKLFFGSGTQLSVL.

V and J are TRBV19 and TRBJ2-1; TRBD2 aligns across 10 bases. The length of the CDR3 is 13 residues. Germline CDR1 LNHDA, CDR2 SQIVND (reference sequence). V lost 6 bases, J lost 8 bases, and 4 bases stayed unmatched. The DNA for the CDR3 is TGTGCCAGTAGAAGCGGGAGGGGGTATGAGCAGTTCTTC. It is translated as CASRSGRGYEQFF.

This chain joins TRBV27 and TRBJ2-7, with D possibly TRBD2 on 6 matching bases. The CDR3 has 14 amino acids. V lost 3 bases to trimming and J lost 5 bases, with 14 bases between them. CDR1 MNHEY and CDR2 SMNVEV come from the germline V gene (reference sequence). The CDR3 sequence is CASSFTRGTHEQYF. CDR3 sequence (DNA): TGTGCCAGCAGTTTCACGCGGGGAACCCACGAGCAGTACTTC.

This clone was picked up a small number of times. The chain joins TRBV18 to TRBJ2-2; possible D gene TRBD2, 5 bases. The CDR3 consists of 13 residues. V was shortened by 2 bases and J by 7 bases, with 8 bases between the two germline ends. Per germline, CDR1 KGHSH and CDR2 LQKENI. The CDR3, as DNA: TGTGCCAGCTCACCATCCCGGGACGGGGAGCTGTTTTTT. Amino acid sequence: CASSPSRDGELFF.

This clone was seen once. The V gene is TRBV7-6, the J gene TRBJ2-1; TRBD2 matches at 9 bases. After removal of 5 bases from V and 0 bases from J, the junction contained 5 bases not matched to a gene. The CDR3 extends over 16 amino acids. Germline CDR1 and CDR2: SGHVS and FNYEAQ. The CDR3 loop reads CASSPQTSGSYNEQFF. CDR3 bases: TGTGCCAGCAGCCCCCAGACTAGCGGCTCCTACAATGAGCAGTTCTTC. Using reference TRBV7-6 and TRBJ2-1 for the parts outside the CDR3, the full variable domain is GAGVSQSPRYKVTKRGQDVALRCDPISGHVSLYWYRQALGQGPEFLTYFNYEAQQDKSGLPNDRFSAERPEGSISTLTIQRTEQRDSAMYRCASSPQTSGSYNEQFFGPGTRLTVL.

This clone was recorded only once. This chain links TRBV6-5 with TRBJ2-7; maybe TRBD1 (5 bases). Germline loops: CDR1 MNHEY, CDR2 SVGAGI. Trimming removed 7 bases from V and 4 bases from J, with 8 bases in between. This CDR3 comprises 11 residues. The CDR3 nucleotides read TGTGCCAGCATCCAGGGTTACGAGCAGTACTTC. It codes for CASIQGYEQYF.

The genes are TRBV6-5 and TRBJ2-4; the D gene is possibly TRBD2 (5 bases). Per the germline V gene, CDR1 is MNHEY and CDR2 is SVGAGI. V lost 5 bases and J lost 2, with 13 bases in between. CDR3 length: 15 amino acids. The DNA of the CDR3 is TGTGCCAGCAGTCATCGCCGGGGTTCCAAAAACATTCAGTACTTC. Translation: CASSHRRGSKNIQYF.

The V and J genes are TRBV5-1 and TRBJ2-7, with a possible D match to TRBD2 (6 bases). CDR3 length: 16 residues. Germline CDR1 SGHRS, CDR2 YFSETQ. V gave up 3 bases and J gave up 2 bases, with 18 bases separating them. The CDR3 DNA reads TGCGCCAGCAGCTCGACCCCCGGGACTTTCACCTACGAGCAGTACTTC. Protein product: CASSSTPGTFTYEQYF. Full variable domain (remainder filled in from reference TRBV5-1 and TRBJ2-7): KAGVTQTPRYLIKTRGQQVTLSCSPISGHRSVSWYQQTPGQGLQFLFEYFSETQRNKGNFPGRFSGRQFSNSRSEMNVSTLELGDSALYLCASSSTPGTFTYEQYFGPGTRLTVT.

The rearrangement links TRBV11-3 to TRBJ1-5; D remains unclear. The CDR3 consists of 16 residues. The ends were cut back, 5 bases at V and 1 base at J, with 15 bases in the middle. The germline gives CDR1 SGHNT, CDR2 YENEEA. CDR3 in amino acids: CASSPSLGRSNQPQHF. The CDR3 coding sequence is TGTGCCAGCAGCCCTTCTCTGGGGAGGAGCAATCAGCCCCAGCATTTT.